The sample holds one count of the clone carrying this TCR beta chain. Its antigen is undetermined. This specimen comes from a study of blood T cells in healthy people across ages. The authors ran a second PCR of about 7 to 11 cycles using a sample-barcoded 5' primer and a J-beta primer mix. Unique molecular identifiers of 12 random nucleotides labeled each cDNA. A single record per CDR3 protein comes from TCRdb applying MiXCR to the 5' RACE reads. Of just under 900,000 distinct CDR3 sequences detected, about 30% appear once; the ten largest clones hold about 18%. Germline loops: CDR1 DFQATT, CDR2 SNEGSKA (reference sequence). The V and J ends lost 7 bases and 1 base respectively, with 14 bases between them. This CDR3 region has 14 residues. Study-level findings and limits: Per-million-T-cell TCR beta diversity fell roughly linearly with age.

The TCR comes from a woman older than 75 in good health. The sample was blood. The V gene is TRBV20-1, the J gene TRBJ2-1, with D perhaps TRBD2 (7 bases). The CDR3 nucleotides read TGCAGTGTCCTGGGGGGGGCTTCCTACAATGAGCAGTTCTTC. This translates into CSVLGGASYNEQFF.